A single sample gave rise to the 32 T cell receptor beta chains below, sequenced in a study of blood T cell repertoires in COVID-19. The assay was immunoSEQ multiplex PCR, and TCRdb's table has in-frame clones only and misses some. The data hold about 220,000 clones, with 88% observed a single time. The sample consisted of PBMCs or T cells enriched from blood (not recorded which). The receptors come from a woman aged 25 to 39 who had recovered from COVID-19.

This clone was counted only a few times. This CDR3 reads CASSLRGSGNKNIQYF. The CDR3 coding sequence is TGTGCCAGCAGCCTAAGGGGTAGCGGGAACAAAAACATTCAGTACTTC. V gene TRBV11-2 combines with J gene TRBJ2-4; 8 bases are shared with TRBD2. CDR3 length equals 16 residues. Trimming cost V 5 bases and J 3 bases; bases outside gene matches: 9. From germline, CDR1 is SGHAT and CDR2 FQNNGV.

V gene TRBV4-2 combines with J gene TRBJ2-3; TRBD2 agrees at 12 bases. Looked up from germline, CDR1 is LGHNA and CDR2 is YNFKEQ. This CDR3 has 16 amino acids. V lost 3 bases and J lost 5; bases outside the gene matches: 6. The CDR3 loop is CASSQSPSGGGDTQYF. DNA of the CDR3: TGTGCCAGCAGCCAGAGCCCTAGCGGGGGGGGAGATACGCAGTATTTT.

The rearrangement links TRBV19 to TRBJ2-2, with D possibly TRBD1 on 6 matching bases. Trimming shortened V by 5 bases and J by 5 bases, and 12 bases separated the two germline ends. CDR1 and CDR2 from the germline V gene are LNHDA and SQIVND (reference sequence). The CDR3 loop spans 14 amino acids. Written as DNA, the CDR3 is TGTGCCAGTAGTCCCGGACAGACGACCGGGGAGCTGTTTTTT. This encodes CASSPGQTTGELFF. The full variable domain, rest sourced from reference TRBV19 and TRBJ2-2, is DGGITQSPKYLFRKEGQNVTLSCEQNLNHDAMYWYRQDPGQGLRLIYYSQIVNDFQKGDIAEGYSVSREKKESFPLTVTSAQKNPTAFYLCASSPGQTTGELFFGEGSRLTVL.

The rearrangement joins TRBV7-9 to TRBJ1-2; D not certain. The CDR3 is 12 residues long. Germline values: CDR1 SEHNR, CDR2 FQNEAQ (reference sequence). The germline V and J ends were trimmed by 4 bases and 8 bases, with 11 bases remaining between them. CDR3 residues: CASSYQVYGYTF. The CDR3 nucleotides read TGTGCCAGCAGCTACCAGGTTTACGGCTACACCTTC. Variable domain in full (rest from reference TRBV7-9 and TRBJ1-2): DTGVSQNPRHKITKRGQNVTFRCDPISEHNRLYWYRQTLGQGPEFLTYFQNEAQLEKSRLLSDRFSAERPKGSFSTLEIQRTEQGDSAMYLCASSYQVYGYTFGSGTRLTVV.

The genes are TRBV14 and TRBJ1-2, with TRBD1 identical over 9 bases. The ends lost 4 bases at V and 4 bases at J; junction bases unmatched: 13. The CDR3 runs to 17 residues. CDR1 is SGHDN and CDR2 is FVKESK in the germline V gene. Written as DNA, the CDR3 is TGTGCCAGCAGCCCGGGACAGGGCAGGATAGTCTCCTATGGCTACACCTTC. It translates to CASSPGQGRIVSYGYTF.

The V call is TRBV1, the J call TRBJ2-5; TRBD2 is the table's D call and was not checked against the DNA. TRBV1 is given as a pseudogene. CDR3 length: 11 residues. CDR3 bases: TGCACCAGCAGCCAACTGGAGACCCAGTACTTC. Protein: CTSSQLETQYF.

The chain joins TRBV7-9 to TRBJ1-4, with D perhaps matching TRBD1 (6 bases). Germline values: CDR1 SEHNR, CDR2 FQNEAQ (reference sequence). Between the trimmed V and J ends, which lost 1 base and 5 bases, there was a span of 14 bases. There are 16 residues in the CDR3. The CDR3 region is CASSLVTGRGNEKLFF. The CDR3 coding sequence is TGTGCCAGCAGCTTAGTCACAGGGAGAGGGAATGAAAAACTGTTTTTT.

V is TRBV25-1 and J is TRBJ1-1; tentatively, D is TRBD1 (6 bases). The CDR3 is 11 amino acids. Germline loops: CDR1 MGHDK, CDR2 SYGVNS. Trimming took 2 bases from V and 13 from J, leaving 11 bases between them. CDR3 coding DNA: TGTGCCAGCAGTGAAAACAGGGTTGGTTTCTTT. Translated, it gives CASSENRVGFF.

V and J are TRBV3-1 (or the pseudogene TRBV3-2) and TRBJ1-2, with 8 bases lining up with TRBD1. This CDR3 is 13 amino acids long. Losses at the gene ends were 6 bases for V and 4 bases for J; bases not matched to a gene: 4. From germline, CDR1 is LGHDT and CDR2 YNNKEL (reference sequence). In DNA, the CDR3 is TGTGCCAGCAGGGGGACAGGAGCCTATGGCTACACCTTC. It encodes CASRGTGAYGYTF.

This clone was counted once. This rearrangement joins TRBV4-3 to TRBJ2-5, with D possibly being TRBD1 (5 bases). CDR3 length: 15 amino acids. With 0 bases removed from V and 3 bases from J, the gap between germline ends came to 11 bases. Germline assignment: CDR1 LGHNA and CDR2 YSLEER. In nucleotides, the CDR3 is TGCGCCAGCAGCCAAGATCTTCTAGGGGAAGAGACCCAGTACTTC. Encoded protein: CASSQDLLGEETQYF.

The chain employs TRBV7-2 and TRBJ2-2, with 10 bases matching TRBD2. Germline lookup yields CDR1 SGHTA and CDR2 FQGNSA. Trimming cost V 1 base and J 7 bases; bases outside gene matches: 6. The CDR3 totals 16 residues. The CDR3 region is CASSLGSGGAGGELFF. CDR3 DNA: TGTGCCAGCAGCTTAGGAAGCGGGGGGGCCGGCGGGGAGCTGTTTTTT.

V is TRBV25-1 and J is TRBJ2-1, with 9 bases identical to TRBD1. Germline loops: CDR1 MGHDK, CDR2 SYGVNS. J lost 2 bases, V lost 3 bases, and 2 bases had no gene match. This CDR3 has 15 residues. As DNA, the CDR3 is TGTGCCAGCAGTGACCGGGACAGGGCCTACAATGAGCAGTTCTTC. This codes for CASSDRDRAYNEQFF.

The gene calls are TRBV5-5 and TRBJ2-7; D possibly corresponds to TRBD2 (5 bases). V lost 3 bases and J 9 bases, leaving 16 bases between the germline ends. Germline V gene lookup returns CDR1 SGHKS and CDR2 YYEKEE (reference sequence). This CDR3 is built from 13 residues. The CDR3 DNA reads as TGTGCCAGCAGCTGGGGTCTAGAGGGATTGCAGTACTTC. Translation gives CASSWGLEGLQYF.

The CDR3 is CASSPALGAGEKLFF. As DNA, the CDR3 is TGTGCCAGCAGCCCAGCCCTAGGCGCGGGGGAAAAACTGTTTTTT. The rearrangement joins TRBV7-2 to TRBJ1-4, with no clear D. The V and J ends lost 5 bases and 8 bases respectively, with 18 bases between them. Germline CDR1 and CDR2: SGHTA and FQGNSA. This CDR3 region has 15 residues.

V usage is TRBV18 and J usage is TRBJ1-5; possibly TRBD1 for D (6 bases). Trimming removed 3 bases at V and 3 bases at J, with 9 bases between. The germline V gene has CDR1 KGHSH and CDR2 LQKENI. The CDR3 loop spans 14 amino acids. The CDR3 nucleotides read TGTGCCAGCTCACCGGACAGTCCCAATCAGCCCCAGCATTTT. Translating gives CASSPDSPNQPQHF.

This clone appeared once. The chain is built from TRBV4-1 and TRBJ2-6; D is ambiguous. CDR3 length: 16 residues. Per the germline V gene, CDR1 is MGHRA and CDR2 is YSYEKL. Trimming removed 3 bases at V and 0 bases at J, with 9 bases between. CDR3 amino acids: CASSQIRASGANVLTF. In DNA form, the CDR3 reads TGCGCCAGCAGCCAGATAAGAGCCTCTGGGGCCAACGTCCTGACTTTC.

The rearrangement uses TRBV28 and TRBJ2-7; 7 bases map to TRBD1. Germline CDR1 is MDHEN and CDR2 is SYDVKM. The V segment lost 3 bases and the J segment 3 bases; nucleotides outside the gene matches: 8. This CDR3 contains 15 residues. The CDR3 is CASSFARGLIYEQYF. The CDR3 region has the DNA TGTGCCAGCAGTTTTGCCAGGGGGTTAATCTACGAGCAGTACTTC.

V usage is TRBV19 and J usage is TRBJ1-1; D is uncertain. CDR1 is LNHDA, CDR2 SQIVND, per germline (reference sequence). V gave up 3 bases and J gave up 7 bases, with 9 bases separating them. The CDR3 contains 12 residues. The CDR3 DNA is TGTGCCAGTAGTATCATGGCTGGTGAAGCTTTCTTT. It is translated as CASSIMAGEAFF.

The chain couples TRBV5-4 to TRBJ1-5; D ambiguous. Trimming shortened V by 1 base and J by 5 bases, and 10 bases separated the two germline ends. Germline V gene data show CDR1 as SGHNT and CDR2 as YYREEE (reference sequence). The CDR3 extends over 14 amino acids. The CDR3 DNA reads TGTGCCAGCAGCTTGTCTCCCGGGGATCAGCCCCAGCATTTT. It codes for CASSLSPGDQPQHF.

The chain uses TRBV5-4 and TRBJ1-2; TRBD1 aligns across 7 bases. Germline V gene data show CDR1 as SGHNT and CDR2 as YYREEE (reference sequence). V shed 6 bases and J 4 bases; nucleotides not matched to a gene: 9. The CDR3 spans 14 residues. CDR3 bases: TGTGCCAGCACCCAGGGGGACTGGAGCTATGGCTACACCTTC. Translating gives CASTQGDWSYGYTF.

V gene TRBV27 combines with J gene TRBJ2-1; D is uncertain. The CDR3 runs to 15 residues. Trimming pared 2 bases from V and 0 bases from J, leaving 8 bases between. In germline, CDR1 is MNHEY, CDR2 SMNVEV (reference sequence). CDR3 nucleotides: TGTGCCAGCAGTTTAGTTGGCGGCTCCTACAATGAGCAGTTCTTC. This translates into CASSLVGGSYNEQFF.

The V gene is TRBV19, the J gene TRBJ2-1; 16 positions agree with TRBD2. This CDR3 is built from 17 residues. Losses at the gene ends were 5 bases for V and 8 bases for J; bases not matched to a gene: 9. Looked up from germline, CDR1 is LNHDA and CDR2 is SQIVND (reference sequence). CDR3 sequence (DNA): TGTGCCAGTAGTCCCTGGGGACTAGCGGGGGGGCCCCATGAGCAGTTCTTC. Translation: CASSPWGLAGGPHEQFF.

This chain connects TRBV7-9 to TRBJ1-2; TRBD1 matches 7 bases. This CDR3 has 13 amino acids. Germline V gives CDR1 SEHNR, CDR2 FQNEAQ (reference sequence). Trimming removed 5 bases from V and 6 bases from J; junction bases left unmatched: 6. CDR3 protein: CASSITGEDGYTF. The DNA of the CDR3 is TGTGCCAGCAGCATCACAGGGGAGGATGGCTACACCTTC.

The chain joins TRBV27 to TRBJ1-5; 7 bases are a match to TRBD1. This CDR3 has 13 residues. V gave up 6 bases and J gave up 4 bases; unmatched junction bases: 3. In germline, CDR1 is MNHEY, CDR2 SMNVEV (reference sequence). CDR3 sequence: CASSPTGNQPQHF. CDR3 bases: TGTGCCAGCAGCCCGACAGGGAATCAGCCCCAGCATTTT.

The chain combines TRBV6-4 with TRBJ1-1; a possible D gene is TRBD1 (5 bases). Trimming took 3 bases from V and 5 from J, leaving 13 bases between them. CDR3 length: 14 residues. CDR1 and CDR2 from the germline V gene are MRHNA and SNTAGT. As DNA, the CDR3 is TGTGCCAGCAGTGAGTTTGGGGGGGAAACTGAAGCTTTCTTT. Its translation: CASSEFGGETEAFF.

The J gene is TRBJ1-4, the V gene TRBV3-1 (or the pseudogene TRBV3-2), with a weak D call TRBD1 (6 bases). V lost 0 bases and J lost 8, with 13 bases in between. The CDR3 length is 15 residues. CDR1 and CDR2 (germline): LGHDT, YNNKEL (reference sequence). The CDR3 bases are TGTGCCAGCAGCCAAGATGTTGGCAGGGGCGAAAAACTGTTTTTT. Protein: CASSQDVGRGEKLFF.

The chain recombines TRBV13 with TRBJ2-5; D uncertain. The ends were cut back, 5 bases at V and 0 bases at J, with 4 bases in the middle. The V gene's germline CDR1 is PRHDT and CDR2 FYEKMQ (reference sequence). This CDR3 spans 12 amino acids. CDR3 sequence (DNA): TGTGCCAGCAGCCGGGACCAAGAGACCCAGTACTTC. It codes for CASSRDQETQYF.

The chain carries TRBV5-1 and TRBJ1-2; no definite D call. Looked up from germline, CDR1 is SGHRS and CDR2 is YFSETQ. The CDR3 spans 12 residues. V lost 0 bases and J 5 bases, leaving 5 bases between the germline ends. Here the CDR3 DNA reads TGCGCCAGCAGCTTGGCAGGTTATGGCTACACCTTC. Translated: CASSLAGYGYTF.

The CDR3 protein is CASSIIGQINQPQHF. The DNA for the CDR3 is TGTGCCAGTAGTATAATCGGACAGATCAATCAGCCCCAGCATTTT. V is TRBV19 and J is TRBJ1-5, with TRBD1 as a possible D gene (6 bases). The V end lost 2 bases, the J end lost 3 bases, and 11 bases lay between the germline ends. The CDR3 runs to 15 residues. Germline CDR1 reads LNHDA; CDR2 reads SQIVND (reference sequence).

This chain links TRBV12-5 with TRBJ2-7, with a tentative D call TRBD1 (5 bases). Germline-derived CDR1 and CDR2 are LGHNT and FRNRAP. The CDR3 extends over 14 amino acids. Trimming stripped 5 bases from V and 5 bases from J, with 16 bases between. The CDR3 DNA reads as TGTGCTAGTGGTCACACCAGCAGGGCCCACGAGCAGTACTTC. Translating it yields CASGHTSRAHEQYF.

This chain joins TRBV15 and TRBJ2-6, with TRBD2 matching over 11 bases. The V gene's germline CDR1 is LNHNV and CDR2 YYDKDF (reference sequence). The CDR3 consists of 19 residues. After removal of 1 base from V and 0 bases from J, the junction contained 5 bases not matched to a gene. This CDR3 is CATSRGLAGGSSGANVLTF. CDR3 nucleotides: TGTGCCACCAGCAGAGGTTTAGCGGGGGGGAGCTCTGGGGCCAACGTCCTGACTTTC.

The chain is built from TRBV11-3 and TRBJ2-2; 9 nucleotides match TRBD1. The CDR3 sequence is 16 residues long. After removal of 4 bases from V and 3 bases from J, the junction contained 6 bases not matched to a gene. CDR1 is SGHNT, CDR2 YENEEA, per germline. In DNA, the CDR3 is TGTGCCAGCAGCTCAGGACAGGGGACGGACACCGGGGAGCTGTTTTTT. Its protein is CASSSGQGTDTGELFF.